This entry lists 29 T cell receptor beta chains sequenced from one sample in a study of vaccination effects on CD4 cells after COVID-19. Using viral peptide pools, the ViraFEST assay grew out antigen-specific CD4+ T cells prior to sequencing. After around 10 days in culture, the CD4+ T cells were isolated. By PCR, the person was confirmed to have had SARS-CoV-2 infection between March and December 2020. These receptors' antigens are unknown. Sequenced by immunoSEQ multiplex PCR; TCRdb stores in-frame clones only, minus some. The sample records 35,000 to 45,000 clones, around two thirds being singletons. Sequencing used CD4+ T cells from PBMCs cultured with a peptide pool, obtained before COVID-19 vaccination. The receptors originated from a human donor who had a prior SARS-CoV-2 infection.

The rearrangement links TRBV18 to TRBJ2-5; D is ambiguous. CDR1 and CDR2 from the germline V gene are KGHSH and LQKENI. The V end lost 6 bases, the J end lost 3 bases, and 17 bases lay between the germline ends. CDR3 length: 15 residues. In DNA, the CDR3 is TGTGCCAGCTCTCCCGCCGACCTAGAGGAAGAGACCCAGTACTTC. It specifies CASSPADLEEETQYF.

V is TRBV6-6 and J is TRBJ1-5, with D uncertain. CDR3 length equals 17 residues. Trimming took off 5 bases at V and 0 bases at J, with 17 bases between the two ends. Germline V lookup: CDR1 MNHNY, CDR2 SVGAGI (reference sequence). Written as DNA, the CDR3 is TGTGCCAGCAGTCGCCCCTATTTGGAGCATAGCAATCAGCCCCAGCATTTT. The encoded protein is CASSRPYLEHSNQPQHF.

The chain carries TRBV5-1 and TRBJ1-4; D might be TRBD1 (6 bases). This CDR3 comprises 15 residues. V was trimmed by 4 bases and J by 0 bases, leaving 10 bases between them. Germline-derived CDR1 and CDR2 are SGHRS and YFSETQ. In DNA, the CDR3 is TGCGCCAGCAGCGGGGAGGGGGCAACTAATGAAAAACTGTTTTTT. Translated: CASSGEGATNEKLFF.

The chain joins TRBV2 to TRBJ1-4; D call uncertain. The CDR3 has 13 residues. The V end was cut by 0 bases, the J end by 10 bases, with 9 bases between. Per germline, CDR1 SNHLY and CDR2 FYNNEI. The CDR3 coding sequence is TGTGCCAGCAGTGAAGCTGGAGGCGTAAAACTGTTTTTT. It translates to CASSEAGGVKLFF.

The chain recombines TRBV5-1 with TRBJ2-5; 11 positions match TRBD2. The CDR3 is 14 residues long. The germline V gene has CDR1 SGHRS and CDR2 YFSETQ. Germline trimming cut 2 bases from V and 5 bases from J; bases unmatched to any gene: 2. The CDR3 is CASSLTSGSETQYF. CDR3 DNA sequence: TGCGCCAGCAGCTTAACTAGCGGGAGCGAGACCCAGTACTTC.

The chain links TRBV7-9 to TRBJ2-3, with 8 positions matching TRBD2. Germline V gives CDR1 SEHNR, CDR2 FQNEAQ (reference sequence). The ends lost 5 bases at V and 2 bases at J; junction bases unmatched: 9. The CDR3 covers 16 residues. CDR3 protein: CASSPGLGTNTDTQYF. The CDR3, as DNA: TGTGCCAGCAGCCCGGGACTAGGGACAAACACAGATACGCAGTATTTT.

This chain joins TRBV5-1 and TRBJ2-3, with 8 bases lining up with TRBD2. Germline CDR1 is SGHRS and CDR2 is YFSETQ. Losses at the gene ends were 5 bases for V and 5 bases for J; bases not matched to a gene: 13. CDR3 length: 16 residues. The CDR3 loop reads CASSLIPGLGQDTQYF. The CDR3 DNA is TGCGCCAGCAGTTTGATTCCGGGACTAGGACAAGATACGCAGTATTTT.

The sample holds a few counts of this clone. The genes are TRBV5-1 and TRBJ2-7, with TRBD1 matching over 8 bases. CDR1 is SGHRS and CDR2 is YFSETQ in the germline V gene. Trimming took 0 bases from V and 6 from J; bases not matched to a gene: 2. This CDR3 is built from 13 residues. DNA for the CDR3: TGCGCCAGCAGCTTGGGGGACAGGTCCGAGCAGTACTTC. Translating it yields CASSLGDRSEQYF.

Here the CDR3 DNA reads TGCAGTGCTATTGACAGATCCCTTACGTGGAATCAGCCCCAGCATTTT. This sequence encodes CSAIDRSLTWNQPQHF. This chain links TRBV20-1 with TRBJ1-5; possibly TRBD1 for D (5 bases). Trimming left V 4 bases short and J 4 bases short, with 20 bases between. Germline CDR1 and CDR2: DFQATT and SNEGSKA (reference sequence). The CDR3 length is 16 residues.

This chain uses TRBV18 with TRBJ1-1; D may be TRBD1 (6 bases). CDR3 size: 16 residues. CDR1 KGHSH and CDR2 LQKENI come from the germline V gene. Deletions cut 2 bases from V and 4 bases from J, with 17 bases between. CDR3 in DNA: TGTGCCAGCTCACCAGAGAGTGCGGGGGCAGGCACTGAAGCTTTCTTT. Its translation: CASSPESAGAGTEAFF.

The chain has TRBV18 and TRBJ1-5; 11 bases are shared with TRBD1. Germline V gene lookup returns CDR1 KGHSH and CDR2 LQKENI. V gave up 6 bases and J gave up 1 base; unmatched junction bases: 5. The CDR3 is made up of 16 amino acids. The CDR3 protein is CASSGQGARSNQPQHF. CDR3 sequence (DNA): TGTGCCAGCTCTGGACAGGGGGCGCGGAGCAATCAGCCCCAGCATTTT. Full variable domain (rest looked up from reference TRBV18 and TRBJ1-5): NAGVMQNPRHLVRRRGQEARLRCSPMKGHSHVYWYRQLPEEGLKFMVYLQKENIIDESGMPKERFSAEFPKEGPSILRIQQVVRGDSAAYFCASSGQGARSNQPQHFGDGTRLSIL.

This clone was counted a single time. The chain joins TRBV20-1 to TRBJ1-2; D gene unclear. V gave up 1 base and J gave up 8 bases, with 8 bases separating them. Per the germline V gene, CDR1 is DFQATT and CDR2 is SNEGSKA (reference sequence). The CDR3 sequence is 11 residues long. The CDR3 sequence is CSARGPSGYTF. CDR3 sequence (DNA): TGCAGTGCTAGAGGCCCATCGGGCTACACCTTC.

This clone was seen a few times. This chain uses TRBV10-3 with TRBJ1-5; D is unresolved. The germline V gene encodes CDR1 ENHRY and CDR2 SYGVKD. V lost 3 bases to trimming and J lost 2 bases, with 11 bases between them. There are 15 residues in the CDR3. The CDR3 reads CAISDLGYRNQPQHF. The CDR3, as DNA: TGTGCCATCAGTGATTTAGGATATCGCAATCAGCCCCAGCATTTT.

The V call is TRBV7-9, the J call TRBJ2-7; 14 bases map to TRBD2. J lost 3 bases, V lost 5 bases, and 3 bases had no gene match. The CDR3 length is 15 residues. CDR1 and CDR2 (germline): SEHNR, FQNEAQ (reference sequence). DNA for the CDR3: TGTGCCAGCAGCCCCGGGACTAGCGGGAGCTACGAGCAGTACTTC. Residues: CASSPGTSGSYEQYF.

This chain links TRBV6-2 or TRBV6-3 with TRBJ2-2; no clear D. Per the germline V gene, CDR1 is MNHEY and CDR2 is SVGEGT. V was shortened by 2 bases and J by 1 base, with 20 bases between the two germline ends. The CDR3 extends over 19 amino acids. The CDR3 loop is CASSYEALPQIQNTGELFF. As DNA, the CDR3 is TGTGCCAGCAGTTACGAGGCGCTTCCGCAAATACAGAACACCGGGGAGCTGTTTTTT.

V and J are TRBV3-1 (or the pseudogene TRBV3-2) and TRBJ2-3, with D possibly matching TRBD2 (6 bases). The CDR3 consists of 14 residues. V was shortened by 6 bases and J by 5 bases, with 15 bases between the two germline ends. Per the germline V gene, CDR1 is LGHDT and CDR2 is YNNKEL (reference sequence). Here the CDR3 DNA reads TGTGCCAGCAGACGCAGCGGGTGGGGAGATACGCAGTATTTT. Amino acid sequence: CASRRSGWGDTQYF.

The chain links TRBV18 to TRBJ1-2; no definite D call. The CDR3 consists of 13 residues. Germline V CDR1 and CDR2: KGHSH, LQKENI. Trimming left V 8 bases short and J 7 bases short, with 17 bases between. This CDR3 reads CASHNDPVGGYTF. CDR3 in DNA: TGTGCCAGCCATAACGACCCGGTGGGTGGCTACACCTTC.

V usage is TRBV7-9 and J usage is TRBJ2-2; D is possibly TRBD2 (5 bases). V lost 5 bases and J lost 1, with 17 bases in between. This CDR3 is 17 amino acids long. Germline V gene lookup returns CDR1 SEHNR and CDR2 FQNEAQ (reference sequence). The CDR3 reads CASSEGRYRENTGELFF. The CDR3 DNA reads as TGTGCCAGCAGCGAAGGACGTTACCGGGAGAACACCGGGGAGCTGTTTTTT.

The chain couples TRBV28 to TRBJ2-4; the match to TRBD2 covers 7 bases. J was trimmed by 2 bases and V by 3 bases; bases with no gene match: 13. The germline CDR1 and CDR2 sequences are MDHEN and SYDVKM. The CDR3 runs to 18 residues. Here the CDR3 DNA reads TGTGCCAGCAGTTTCGGAGGCGGACTAGAACTTTCCAAAAACATTCAGTACTTC. Amino acids: CASSFGGGLELSKNIQYF.

This clone was observed a single time. The chain joins TRBV7-3 to TRBJ2-5; TRBD2 aligns across 8 bases. The CDR3 has 13 residues. CDR1 and CDR2 from the germline V gene are SGHTA and FQGTGA. V lost 2 bases to trimming and J lost 5 bases; unmatched junction nucleotides: 1. The CDR3 bases are TGTGCCAGCAGCTTATCGGGGGGGGAGACCCAGTACTTC. It specifies CASSLSGGETQYF.

The chain joins TRBV20-1 to TRBJ1-4, with D uncertain. Germline V gene data show CDR1 as DFQATT and CDR2 as SNEGSKA (reference sequence). The ends were cut back, 8 bases at V and 7 bases at J, with 17 bases in the middle. The CDR3 extends over 13 amino acids. The CDR3 nucleotides are TGCAGTCCTATTGACGGCCGGGGTGAAAAACTGTTTTTT. Encoded protein: CSPIDGRGEKLFF.

This clone was picked up a small number of times. This sequence joins TRBV5-1 and TRBJ2-1; 9 bases fit TRBD1. V trimming: 5 bases; J trimming: 3 bases; junction bases outside the gene matches: 3. The germline gives CDR1 SGHRS, CDR2 YFSETQ. CDR3 size: 14 residues. The CDR3 loop reads CASRTGQGYNEQFF. CDR3 DNA: TGCGCCAGCAGGACGGGACAGGGCTACAATGAGCAGTTCTTC.

V is TRBV14 and J is TRBJ2-1; TRBD2 agrees at 7 bases. With 5 bases clipped from V and 0 bases from J, the junction kept 7 bases outside the gene matches. The CDR3 sequence is 16 residues long. Germline CDR1 and CDR2: SGHDN and FVKESK. The CDR3 region has the DNA TGTGCCAGCAGCTACCTCGGCGGGAGCTCCTACAATGAGCAGTTCTTC. Translated, it gives CASSYLGGSSYNEQFF.

The chain recombines TRBV6-1 with TRBJ1-2; maybe TRBD1 (5 bases). Looked up from germline, CDR1 is MNHNS and CDR2 is SASEGT. The CDR3 loop spans 14 amino acids. V lost 5 bases to trimming and J lost 6 bases, with 16 bases between them. The CDR3 spells CASSKNRDGHGYTF. CDR3 DNA sequence: TGTGCCAGCAGTAAAAACCGGGACGGGCATGGCTACACCTTC.

This chain joins TRBV7-3 and TRBJ1-2; 8 bases fit TRBD1. After removal of 4 bases from V and 8 bases from J, the junction contained 6 bases not matched to a gene. The CDR3 runs 13 residues. Looked up from germline, CDR1 is SGHTA and CDR2 is FQGTGA. The CDR3 nucleotides read TGTGCCAGCAGCTCTGGACAGGGCTTGGGCTACACCTTC. It is translated as CASSSGQGLGYTF.

J is TRBJ1-2 and V is TRBV5-1, with D possibly TRBD1 on 5 matching bases. The germline gives CDR1 SGHRS, CDR2 YFSETQ. The CDR3 loop spans 15 amino acids. V dropped 4 bases and J dropped 1 base, with 14 bases sitting between them. CDR3 region: CASSVGTLINYGYTF. The CDR3 DNA is TGCGCCAGCAGCGTGGGGACCCTGATTAACTATGGCTACACCTTC.

This clone was observed a handful of times. V is TRBV29-1 and J is TRBJ2-1; 8 bases agree with TRBD2. J gave up 1 base and V 6 bases, and 8 bases lay outside the gene matches. This CDR3 region has 15 residues. Germline V gene data show CDR1 as SQVTM and CDR2 as ANQGSEA. The CDR3 loop is CSVRLVAGSYNEQFF. DNA for the CDR3: TGCAGCGTCCGGCTGGTAGCGGGATCCTACAATGAGCAGTTCTTC.

The CDR3 here is CASSPGLWTEAFF. In DNA, the CDR3 is TGTGCCAGCAGTCCGGGGCTATGGACTGAAGCTTTCTTT. The gene calls are TRBV2 and TRBJ1-1; D is possibly TRBD1 (5 bases). V was trimmed by 5 bases and J by 5 bases, leaving 12 bases between them. The germline CDR1 and CDR2 sequences are SNHLY and FYNNEI. The CDR3 sequence is 13 residues long.

V usage is TRBV5-5 and J usage is TRBJ1-2; tentatively, D is TRBD1 (6 bases). Germline CDR1 and CDR2: SGHKS and YYEKEE (reference sequence). This CDR3 contains 13 residues. V was cut by 1 base and J by 9 bases, with 13 bases left in between. The CDR3 DNA follows: TGTGCCAGCAGCTTGAGGGGGGGAAGTAGCTACACCTTC. It is translated as CASSLRGGSSYTF.